These T cell receptor beta chains were read from a single sample in a study of cytomegalovirus exposure and HLA in healthy donors. Some clones are missing from TCRdb's copy, which holds only in-frame ones; the method was immunoSEQ multiplex PCR. The table lists 140,000 or so clones, under 90% of them singletons, with around 4.1% in the top ten. Sequences were obtained from PBMCs. These receptors were collected from a man in his forties or fifties in good health and CMV-seronegative. Each CDR3 is given with its conserved first and last residue. The D gene is left open where the match is weak. The size entry is marked missing in some rows and otherwise reads once, few, many or a size class.

D gene	J gene	clone size	V gene	CDR3 protein	CDR3 DNA
TRBD2	TRBJ2-5	NA	TRBV4-1	CASSQDTTGGLTQYF	TGCGCCAGCAGCCAAGATACGACGGGGGGGCTGACCCAGTACTTC
TRBD1	TRBJ1-1	NA	TRBV9	CASSVAPGGLQSEAFF	TGTGCCAGCAGCGTAGCTCCAGGGGGCTTACAATCTGAAGCTTTCTTT
TRBD1	TRBJ1-1	few	TRBV5-1	CASSLGGQGVRKAFF	TGCGCCAGCAGCTTGGGGGGACAGGGGGTTCGGAAAGCTTTCTTT
NA	TRBJ1-2	NA	TRBV6-6	CASRAPGGANYGYTF	TGTGCCAGCAGAGCCCCCGGAGGGGCTAACTATGGCTACACCTTC
NA	TRBJ2-7	NA	TRBV11-1	CASSQPRNLAVEQYF	TGTGCCAGCAGCCAACCGCGTAATCTAGCTGTAGAGCAGTACTTC
NA	TRBJ2-7	few	TRBV7-2	CASSPKFRQGNEQYF	TGTGCCAGCAGCCCCAAGTTCCGGCAGGGGAACGAGCAGTACTTC
TRBD2	TRBJ2-4	NA	TRBV18	CASSTGTSANVAKNIQYF	TGTGCCAGTTCAACCGGGACTAGCGCGAATGTGGCCAAAAACATTCAGTACTTC
TRBD1	TRBJ1-5	few	TRBV5-1	CASSEGTAGNQPQHF	TGCGCCAGCAGCGAAGGGACAGCAGGAAATCAGCCCCAGCATTTT
NA	TRBJ2-2	NA	TRBV6-5	CASSYLQNTGELFF	TGTGCCAGCAGTTACTTACAGAACACCGGGGAGCTGTTTTTT
NA	TRBJ1-1	once	TRBV28	CASSPTDRPTEAFF	TGTGCCAGCAGTCCCACGGACAGACCCACTGAAGCTTTCTTT
NA	TRBJ2-7	NA	TRBV27	CASSQLLSYEQYF	TGTGCCAGCAGTCAACTCCTTTCCTACGAGCAGTACTTC
TRBD1	TRBJ1-3	few	TRBV5-1	CASSLSRQGSGNTIYF	TGCGCCAGCAGCTTGTCACGACAGGGTTCAGGAAACACCATATATTTT
NA	TRBJ2-7	NA	TRBV28	CASSFPRGKYYEQYF	TGTGCCAGCAGTTTCCCCCGCGGGAAATACTACGAGCAGTACTTC